The 13 T cell receptor beta chains below were found in one sample sequenced in a study of cytomegalovirus exposure and HLA in healthy donors. The PCR used 60 Vbeta and 13 Jbeta primers. Profiled with immunoSEQ multiplex PCR; TCRdb holds only in-frame clones, not every one. The repertoire holds roughly 120,000 clones, 15% to 17% seen once, with 1.9% in the top ten. Sequenced material: PBMCs. These receptors all come from a woman younger than 30 in good health and CMV-seronegative.

J is TRBJ1-2 and V is TRBV29-1; the match to TRBD1 covers 8 bases. Germline lookup yields CDR1 SQVTM and CDR2 ANQGSEA. The ends lost 5 bases at V and 9 bases at J; junction bases unmatched: 11. The CDR3 is made up of 13 amino acids. DNA of the CDR3: TGCAGCGTTAATGACAGGGGAGAGGTTAGCTACACCTTC. This translates into CSVNDRGEVSYTF.

The rearrangement joins TRBV28 to TRBJ1-1; D is ambiguous. Trimming cost V 7 bases and J 1 base, with 16 bases left between them. Looked up from germline, CDR1 is MDHEN and CDR2 is SYDVKM. This CDR3 has 15 amino acids. The CDR3 nucleotides read TGTGCCAGCAACACCGGCGCCTCGGGGAACACTGAAGCTTTCTTT. Residues: CASNTGASGNTEAFF.

This clone was seen a handful of times. The V call is TRBV6-6, the J call TRBJ2-7, with a weak D call TRBD1 (7 bases). The germline V gene encodes CDR1 MNHNY and CDR2 SVGAGI (reference sequence). Trimming stripped 5 bases from V and 7 bases from J, with 15 bases between. This CDR3 has 13 residues. The CDR3 nucleotides are TGTGCCAGCAGTCACACAGGGGCGGGGGAGCAGTACTTC. This sequence encodes CASSHTGAGEQYF.

This clone showed up many times. The gene calls are TRBV30 and TRBJ1-1; D may be TRBD1 (6 bases). Trimming removed 5 bases at V and 4 bases at J, with 20 bases between. CDR1 and CDR2 from the germline V gene are GTSNPN and SVGIG (reference sequence). The CDR3 consists of 15 residues. CDR3 protein: CAWERNRVRGTEAFF. The DNA for the CDR3 is TGTGCCTGGGAGAGAAACAGGGTAAGAGGCACTGAAGCTTTCTTT.

This rearrangement joins TRBV5-4 to TRBJ1-6; 9 bases are shared with TRBD1. In germline, CDR1 is SGHNT, CDR2 YYREEE (reference sequence). Trimming at V came to 4 bases and at J to 9 bases, leaving 8 bases not matched to a gene. The CDR3 sequence is 15 residues long. CDR3 sequence: CASSPRTGDISPLHF. CDR3 sequence (DNA): TGTGCCAGCAGCCCCCGGACAGGGGATATTTCACCCCTCCACTTT.

There are a few counts of this clone. The chain is built from TRBV5-1 and TRBJ2-7, with D possibly matching TRBD1 (6 bases). Between the trimmed V and J ends, which lost 1 base and 4 bases, there was a span of 6 bases. CDR1 and CDR2 from the germline V gene are SGHRS and YFSETQ. The CDR3 has 12 residues. CDR3 in amino acids: CASSLTGYEQYF. CDR3 DNA: TGCGCCAGCAGCTTGACAGGGTACGAGCAGTACTTC.

A few counts support this clone. The chain couples TRBV27 to TRBJ1-5; 7 bases match TRBD1. J gave up 3 bases and V 4 bases, and 12 bases lay outside the gene matches. Germline V lookup: CDR1 MNHEY, CDR2 SMNVEV (reference sequence). This CDR3 has 17 amino acids. The CDR3 DNA reads TGTGCCAGCAGTTCCTTCTCCGGGACAGTAATCAATCAGCCCCAGCATTTT. Amino acid sequence: CASSSFSGTVINQPQHF.

This clone was detected only a few times. The J gene is TRBJ2-3, the V gene TRBV27; 7 bases map to TRBD2. CDR3 length equals 17 residues. Germline V gene data show CDR1 as MNHEY and CDR2 as SMNVEV (reference sequence). The V segment lost 7 bases and the J segment 4 bases; nucleotides outside the gene matches: 17. The CDR3 region has the DNA TGTGCCAGCAAATTGATAGCGGGTTCCCGGGGAGCAGATACGCAGTATTTT. Translation gives CASKLIAGSRGADTQYF.

The CDR3 coding sequence is TGTGCCAGCAGCCGACAGGTGGATTCACCCCTCCACTTT. Its translation: CASSRQVDSPLHF. The V gene is TRBV11-1, the J gene TRBJ1-6, with D possibly TRBD1 on 6 matching bases. Germline V gene data show CDR1 as SGHAT and CDR2 as FQDESV (reference sequence). The CDR3 consists of 13 residues. Trimming pared 5 bases from V and 8 bases from J, leaving 10 bases between.

This clone was observed a handful of times. The chain carries TRBV9 and TRBJ2-5; possibly TRBD2 for D (6 bases). Trimming removed 2 bases at V and 0 bases at J, with 11 bases between. The CDR3 has 15 residues. CDR1 is SGDLS and CDR2 is YYNGEE in the germline V gene. The CDR3 DNA reads TGTGCCAGCAGCGTGGAGCGGGCGTACCAAGAGACCCAGTACTTC. Protein product: CASSVERAYQETQYF.

This clone occurred a few times. The V gene is TRBV4-1, the J gene TRBJ2-3; possibly TRBD2 for D (7 bases). Deletions cut 0 bases from V and 4 bases from J, with 17 bases between. This CDR3 is built from 17 residues. The germline V gene encodes CDR1 MGHRA and CDR2 YSYEKL. The CDR3 spells CASSQEAAGAMADTQYF. CDR3 DNA: TGCGCCAGCAGCCAAGAAGCGGCGGGGGCCATGGCAGATACGCAGTATTTT.

This clone showed up just a few times. The gene calls are TRBV20-1 and TRBJ1-2; possibly TRBD1 for D (5 bases). The CDR3 is made up of 11 amino acids. Germline V gene sequence: CDR1 DFQATT, CDR2 SNEGSKA (reference sequence). CDR3 protein: CRVGAGDGYTF. Here the CDR3 DNA reads TGCAGGGTTGGGGCAGGAGATGGCTACACCTTC.

The chain uses TRBV29-1 and TRBJ2-1; perhaps TRBD1 as D (5 bases). Germline lookup yields CDR1 SQVTM and CDR2 ANQGSEA. The CDR3 contains 13 residues. The V gene lost 2 bases and the J gene lost 9 bases, with 14 bases spanning the gap. CDR3 coding DNA: TGCAGCGTTGAAACGACTCAGGGTCCTGAGCAGTTCTTC. It yields the protein CSVETTQGPEQFF.